The entry below describes one TCR beta chain. Its matching antigen is unknown. Other DNA sequences in the sample encode the same CDR3. These data originate in a study of cytomegalovirus exposure and HLA in healthy donors. The PCR had 60 Vbeta and 13 Jbeta primers. Some clones are missing from TCRdb's copy, which holds only in-frame ones; the method was immunoSEQ multiplex PCR. This sample's table reports over 45,000 clones. It was healthy bone marrow donors who served as donors. The study sampled nominally healthy donors, though unrecorded immune exposures were likely. Germline CDR1 is SGHRS and CDR2 is YFSETQ. The CDR3 is made up of 13 amino acids. The V end was cut by 2 bases, the J end by 0 bases, with 5 bases between. Study outcomes and limitations: In a later analysis, 16,951 TCR beta sequences were associated with HLA alleles at 0.05 false discovery rate. Reports indicated that the classifier achieved high specificity and sensitivity in diagnosing cytomegalovirus status.

The origin of this receptor is a woman between 18 and 30 years old in good health and CMV-seronegative. The rearrangement uses TRBV5-1 and TRBJ2-5, with D maybe TRBD1 (5 bases). Source material: PBMCs. CDR3 region: CASSLGDQETQYF. In nucleotides, the CDR3 is TGCGCCAGCAGCTTAGGGGACCAAGAGACCCAGTACTTC. The full variable domain, completed using reference TRBV5-1 and TRBJ2-5, is KAGVTQTPRYLIKTRGQQVTLSCSPISGHRSVSWYQQTPGQGLQFLFEYFSETQRNKGNFPGRFSGRQFSNSRSEMNVSTLELGDSALYLCASSLGDQETQYFGPGTRLLVL.